The T cell receptor (beta chain) under discussion was sequenced for a study of CD4+ T cells in melanoma. The study's findings and limits: Reportedly, melanoma neoantigen-specific CD4+ T cells showed varied differentiation states. CD8+ T cell, macrophage and B cell function reportedly correlated with neoantigen-specific CD4+ T cells.

The germline CDR1 and CDR2 sequences are MDHEN and SYDVKM. V gave up 3 bases and J gave up 5 bases, with 10 bases separating them. The CDR3 has 13 residues. About this clone: The antigen remains undetermined.

Libraries were prepared by immunoSEQ multiplex PCR; TCRdb keeps only in-frame clonotypes and omits some of them. In the table there are roughly 120,000 clones, roughly 90% of which are singletons. The chain recombines TRBV28 with TRBJ2-5, with D perhaps matching TRBD2 (5 bases). Material: peripheral blood. The origin of this receptor is a human donor with melanoma. The CDR3 bases are TGTGCCAGCAGTTTGCGGAGGCCCGAGACCCAGTACTTC. Translated, it gives CASSLRRPETQYF.